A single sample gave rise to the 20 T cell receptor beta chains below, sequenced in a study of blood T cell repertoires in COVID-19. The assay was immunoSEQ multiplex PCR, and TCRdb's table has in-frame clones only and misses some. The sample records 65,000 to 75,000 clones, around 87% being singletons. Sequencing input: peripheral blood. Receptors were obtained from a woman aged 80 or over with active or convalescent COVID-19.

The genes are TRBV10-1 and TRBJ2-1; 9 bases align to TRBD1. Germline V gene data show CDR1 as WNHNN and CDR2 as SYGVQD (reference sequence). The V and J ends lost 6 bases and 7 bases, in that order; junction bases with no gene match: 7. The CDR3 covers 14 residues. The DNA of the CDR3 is TGCGCCAGCAGCCGGACAGGGGAGGGGAATGAGCAGTTCTTC. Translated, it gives CASSRTGEGNEQFF.

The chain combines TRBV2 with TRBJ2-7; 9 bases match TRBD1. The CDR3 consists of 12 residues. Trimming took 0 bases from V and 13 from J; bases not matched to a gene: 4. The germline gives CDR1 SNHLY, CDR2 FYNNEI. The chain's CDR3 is CASSEAGQGGYF. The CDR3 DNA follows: TGTGCCAGCAGTGAAGCGGGACAGGGAGGATACTTC.

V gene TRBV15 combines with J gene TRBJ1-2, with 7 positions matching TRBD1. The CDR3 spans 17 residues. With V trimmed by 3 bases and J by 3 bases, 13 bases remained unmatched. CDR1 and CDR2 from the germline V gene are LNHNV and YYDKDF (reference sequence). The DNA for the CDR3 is TGTGCCACCAGCAGGGATGGGCTGGACAGGACCTACTATGGCTACACCTTC. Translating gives CATSRDGLDRTYYGYTF.

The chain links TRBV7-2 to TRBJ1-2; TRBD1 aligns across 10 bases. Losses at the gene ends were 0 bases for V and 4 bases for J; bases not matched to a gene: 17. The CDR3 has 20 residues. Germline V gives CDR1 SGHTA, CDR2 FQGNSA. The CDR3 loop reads CASSLAGPPGQGSGGYGYTF. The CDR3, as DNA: TGTGCCAGCAGCTTAGCGGGACCCCCGGGACAGGGGTCTGGGGGCTATGGCTACACCTTC. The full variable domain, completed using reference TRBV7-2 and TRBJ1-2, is GAGVSQSPSNKVTEKGKDVELRCDPISGHTALYWYRQSLGQGLEFLIYFQGNSAPDKSGLPSDRFSAERTGGSVSTLTIQRTQQEDSAVYLCASSLAGPPGQGSGGYGYTFGSGTRLTVV.

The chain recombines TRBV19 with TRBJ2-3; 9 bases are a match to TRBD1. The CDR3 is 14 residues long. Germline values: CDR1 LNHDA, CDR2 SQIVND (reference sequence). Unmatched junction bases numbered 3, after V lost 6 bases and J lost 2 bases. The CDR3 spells CASRGDRDTDTQYF. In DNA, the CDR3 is TGTGCCAGTAGGGGGGACAGGGACACAGATACGCAGTATTTT. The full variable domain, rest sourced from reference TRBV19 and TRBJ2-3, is DGGITQSPKYLFRKEGQNVTLSCEQNLNHDAMYWYRQDPGQGLRLIYYSQIVNDFQKGDIAEGYSVSREKKESFPLTVTSAQKNPTAFYLCASRGDRDTDTQYFGPGTRLTVL.

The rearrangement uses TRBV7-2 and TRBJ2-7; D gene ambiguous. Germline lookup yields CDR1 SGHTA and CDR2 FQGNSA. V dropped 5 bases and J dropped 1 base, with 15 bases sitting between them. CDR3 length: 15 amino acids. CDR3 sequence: CASSPQRGSSYEQYF. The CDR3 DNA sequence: TGTGCCAGCAGCCCACAACGAGGATCATCCTACGAGCAGTACTTC.

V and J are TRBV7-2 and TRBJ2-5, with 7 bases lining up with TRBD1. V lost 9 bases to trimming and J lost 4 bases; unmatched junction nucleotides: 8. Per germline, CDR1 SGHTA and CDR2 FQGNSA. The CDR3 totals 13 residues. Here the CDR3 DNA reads TGTGCCAGTCTTAAGACAGGGTCAGAGACCCAGTACTTC. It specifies CASLKTGSETQYF. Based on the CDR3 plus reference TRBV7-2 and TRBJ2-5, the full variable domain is GAGVSQSPSNKVTEKGKDVELRCDPISGHTALYWYRQSLGQGLEFLIYFQGNSAPDKSGLPSDRFSAERTGGSVSTLTIQRTQQEDSAVYLCASLKTGSETQYFGPGTRLLVL.

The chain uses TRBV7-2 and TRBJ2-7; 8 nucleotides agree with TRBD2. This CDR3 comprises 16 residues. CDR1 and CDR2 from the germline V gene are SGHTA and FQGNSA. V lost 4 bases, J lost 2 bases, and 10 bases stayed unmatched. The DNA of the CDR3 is TGTGCCAGCAGCTCCGATAGCGGGGTCTTCACCTACGAGCAGTACTTC. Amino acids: CASSSDSGVFTYEQYF.

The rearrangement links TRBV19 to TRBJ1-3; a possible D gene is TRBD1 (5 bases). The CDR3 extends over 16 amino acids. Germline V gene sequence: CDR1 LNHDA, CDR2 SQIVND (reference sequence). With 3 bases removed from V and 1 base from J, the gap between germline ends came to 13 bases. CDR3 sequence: CASSMDGRGSGNTIYF. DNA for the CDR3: TGTGCCAGTAGTATGGACGGGAGGGGATCTGGAAACACCATATATTTT.

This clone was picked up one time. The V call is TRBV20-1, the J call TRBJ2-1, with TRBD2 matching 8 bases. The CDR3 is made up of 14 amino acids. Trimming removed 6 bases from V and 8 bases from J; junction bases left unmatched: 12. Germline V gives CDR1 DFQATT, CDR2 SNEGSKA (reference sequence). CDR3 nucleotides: TGCAGTGCCAGTAGGACTAGCCGAGGGGATGAGCAGTTCTTC. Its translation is CSASRTSRGDEQFF.

The CDR3 DNA is TGTGCCAGTAGTGGACACGGAGGGAATCCCCAGCATTTT. This sequence encodes CASSGHGGNPQHF. This chain links TRBV19 with TRBJ1-5; the D gene is possibly TRBD1 (5 bases). The germline gives CDR1 LNHDA, CDR2 SQIVND (reference sequence). The CDR3 runs 13 residues. V was pared by 5 bases and J by 10 bases, with 15 bases between. The whole variable domain, filled in from reference TRBV19 and TRBJ1-5, reads DGGITQSPKYLFRKEGQNVTLSCEQNLNHDAMYWYRQDPGQGLRLIYYSQIVNDFQKGDIAEGYSVSREKKESFPLTVTSAQKNPTAFYLCASSGHGGNPQHFGDGTRLSIL.

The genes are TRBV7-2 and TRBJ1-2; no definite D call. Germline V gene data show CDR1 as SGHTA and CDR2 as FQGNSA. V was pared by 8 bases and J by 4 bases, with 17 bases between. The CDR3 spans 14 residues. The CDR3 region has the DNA TGTGCCAGCCTCCAGGTGGAGGGTGGCTATGGCTACACCTTC. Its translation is CASLQVEGGYGYTF.

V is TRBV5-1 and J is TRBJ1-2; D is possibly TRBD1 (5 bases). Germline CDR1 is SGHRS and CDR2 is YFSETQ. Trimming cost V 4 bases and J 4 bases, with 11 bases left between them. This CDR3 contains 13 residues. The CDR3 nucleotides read TGCGCCAGCAGCCCCCGTGACAGCTATGGCTACACCTTC. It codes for CASSPRDSYGYTF.

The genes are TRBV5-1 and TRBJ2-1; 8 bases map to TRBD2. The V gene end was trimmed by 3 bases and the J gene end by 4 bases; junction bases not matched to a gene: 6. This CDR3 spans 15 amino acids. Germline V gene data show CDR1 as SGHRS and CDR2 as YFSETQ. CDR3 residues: CASSSGTRPYNEQFF. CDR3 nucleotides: TGCGCCAGCAGCTCCGGGACTAGACCTTACAATGAGCAGTTCTTC.

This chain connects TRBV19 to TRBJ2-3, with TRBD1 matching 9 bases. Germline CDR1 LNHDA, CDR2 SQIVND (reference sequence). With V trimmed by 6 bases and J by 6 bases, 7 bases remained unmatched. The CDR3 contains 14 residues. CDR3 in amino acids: CASSRDRELDTQYF. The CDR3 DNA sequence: TGTGCCAGTAGCAGGGACAGGGAGTTGGATACGCAGTATTTT.

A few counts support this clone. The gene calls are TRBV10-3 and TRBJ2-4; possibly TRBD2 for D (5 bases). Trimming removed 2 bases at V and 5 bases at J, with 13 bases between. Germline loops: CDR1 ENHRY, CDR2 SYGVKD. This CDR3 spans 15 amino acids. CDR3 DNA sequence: TGTGCCATCAGTGAGAGAGGGAATCGTGAAAACATTCAGTACTTC. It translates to CAISERGNRENIQYF.

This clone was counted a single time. Here the CDR3 reads CASRSWAGGTYEQYF. The CDR3 DNA sequence: TGTGCCAGCAGGTCCTGGGCGGGGGGCACCTACGAGCAGTACTTC. The chain couples TRBV2 to TRBJ2-7; 8 bases line up with TRBD2. There are 15 residues in the CDR3. Per germline, CDR1 SNHLY and CDR2 FYNNEI. Trimming took 6 bases from V and 2 from J; bases not matched to a gene: 9.

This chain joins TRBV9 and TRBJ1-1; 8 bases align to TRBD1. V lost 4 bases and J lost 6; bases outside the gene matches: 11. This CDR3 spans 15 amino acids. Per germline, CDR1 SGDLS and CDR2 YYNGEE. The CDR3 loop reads CASSLQGGAFSEAFF. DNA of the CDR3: TGTGCCAGCAGCTTACAGGGGGGCGCGTTCTCTGAAGCTTTCTTT.

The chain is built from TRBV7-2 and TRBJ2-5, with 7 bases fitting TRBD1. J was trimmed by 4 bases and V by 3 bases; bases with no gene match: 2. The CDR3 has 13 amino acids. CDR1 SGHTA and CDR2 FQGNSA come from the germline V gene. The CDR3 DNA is TGTGCCAGCAGCTTTAGGGGGCTAGAGACCCAGTACTTC. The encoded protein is CASSFRGLETQYF.

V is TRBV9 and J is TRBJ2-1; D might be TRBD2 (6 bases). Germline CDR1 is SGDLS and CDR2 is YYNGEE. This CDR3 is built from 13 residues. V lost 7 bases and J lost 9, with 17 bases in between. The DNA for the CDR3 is TGTGCCAGCGGGACTGGGAGGTTTGCTGAGCAGTTCTTC. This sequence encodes CASGTGRFAEQFF.